This T cell receptor (beta chain) was recovered during a study of T-cell reconstitution after alpha-beta-depleted transplantation in children. Overall study results and limits: A year post-transplant, T-cell counts and diversity derived mostly from newly produced T cells. For some patients, TCRbeta diversity was high at day 60 because of recipient T cells and thymic progenitors that survived.

Unique molecular identifiers were built into the TCRbeta library. TCRdb reprocessed the PCR reads via MiXCR and lists one record per CDR3 protein. The sample has under 750,000 distinct CDR3 sequences, about 21% seen once. Notes on this clonotype: The antigen remains undetermined.

This CDR3 spans 15 amino acids. The V gene's germline CDR1 is LGHDT and CDR2 YNNKEL (reference sequence). Trimming pared 0 bases from V and 3 bases from J, leaving 9 bases between. This chain joins TRBV3-1 and TRBJ1-5, with no clear D. This specimen was PBMCs, mostly from graft donor cells, taken 360 days after TCRalphabeta/CD19-depleted stem cell transplant. This receptor was taken from a boy in the first two years of life who had a stem cell transplant for acute myeloid leukemia, so the T cells may come from the graft donor. The CDR3 loop reads CASSQDLGFNQPQHF. The CDR3 DNA follows: TGTGCCAGCAGCCAAGATTTAGGTTTCAATCAGCCCCAGCATTTT.